This T cell receptor (beta chain) appears in the sequencing data of a study of blood T cell repertoires in COVID-19. Germline CDR1 and CDR2: SEHNR and FQNEAQ (reference sequence). The CDR3 runs to 16 residues. Trimming cost V 7 bases and J 4 bases; bases outside gene matches: 11. Some clones are missing from TCRdb's copy, which holds only in-frame ones; the method was immunoSEQ multiplex PCR. The top ten clones hold less than 4% of a sample with around 150,000 clones, about 83% of them seen once. Residents of 24 US areas, aged about 18 to 95 years, made up the participants. Clinical histories supplied by participants themselves formed the basis of cohort assignment.

The specimen was PBMCs or T cells enriched from blood (not recorded which). The V call is TRBV7-9, the J call TRBJ2-1, with TRBD2 identical over 9 bases. The sequence derives from a woman aged 50 to 60 with acute COVID-19. The CDR3 DNA reads as TGTGCCAGCACCCCCCGGCAGCGGGAGGCTTACAATGAGCAGTTCTTC. This sequence encodes CASTPRQREAYNEQFF.